These 23 T cell receptor beta chains originate from one sample sequenced in a study of blood T cell repertoires in COVID-19. The method was immunoSEQ multiplex PCR; TCRdb's version includes in-frame clones alone and lacks a portion of them. The sample shows some 330,000 clones, 83% of them seen only once. The sample was PBMCs or T cells enriched from blood (not recorded which). The source is a woman between 50 and 59 years old who had recovered from COVID-19.

The chain carries TRBV5-1 and TRBJ2-7; D perhaps matches TRBD1 (6 bases). Trimming shortened V by 1 base and J by 6 bases, and 14 bases separated the two germline ends. CDR3 length equals 14 residues. Germline V lookup: CDR1 SGHRS, CDR2 YFSETQ. The CDR3 sequence is CASSLTGFGGEQYF. The CDR3 DNA is TGCGCCAGCAGCTTGACAGGGTTCGGCGGCGAGCAGTACTTC.

This chain joins TRBV11-3 and TRBJ2-3, with 7 bases lining up with TRBD2. V shed 6 bases and J 3 bases; nucleotides not matched to a gene: 9. The CDR3 is 15 amino acids. Germline lookup yields CDR1 SGHNT and CDR2 YENEEA. The CDR3 sequence is CASRSREAETDTQYF. As DNA, the CDR3 is TGTGCCAGCAGGAGCCGGGAGGCAGAAACAGATACGCAGTATTTT.

The V gene is TRBV29-1, the J gene TRBJ1-1; D remains unclear. Germline loops: CDR1 SQVTM, CDR2 ANQGSEA. CDR3 length: 11 amino acids. Trimming removed 3 bases from V and 6 bases from J, with 8 bases in between. The CDR3: CSVDSPAEAFF. The CDR3 DNA sequence: TGCAGCGTTGACAGTCCCGCTGAAGCTTTCTTT.

The CDR3 DNA sequence: TGTGCCAGCAGCGCACAGGGTTTTGGCACTGAAGCTTTCTTT. Its translation: CASSAQGFGTEAFF. This rearrangement joins TRBV7-9 to TRBJ1-1; D is perhaps TRBD1 (6 bases). CDR1 SEHNR and CDR2 FQNEAQ come from the germline V gene (reference sequence). The CDR3 extends over 14 amino acids. Trimming cost V 5 bases and J 4 bases, with 14 bases left between them.

The V and J genes are TRBV7-2 and TRBJ1-1; D unresolved. This CDR3 spans 15 amino acids. The germline CDR1 and CDR2 sequences are SGHTA and FQGNSA. V lost 2 bases and J lost 5, with 15 bases in between. The chain's CDR3 is CASSLSWVSGTEAFF. The CDR3 DNA is TGTGCCAGCAGCTTATCCTGGGTATCGGGAACTGAAGCTTTCTTT.

The chain couples TRBV10-3 to TRBJ1-1; D may be TRBD1 (6 bases). The CDR3 is 13 residues long. Trimming took 7 bases from V and 4 from J, leaving 13 bases between them. CDR1 is ENHRY, CDR2 SYGVKD, per germline. CDR3 region: CAITHEGGTEAFF. CDR3 in DNA: TGTGCCATCACCCACGAAGGGGGCACTGAAGCTTTCTTT.

The V call is TRBV5-1, the J call TRBJ2-7, with 11 bases matching TRBD1. Germline V CDR1 and CDR2: SGHRS, YFSETQ. V lost 3 bases and J lost 6; bases outside the gene matches: 2. CDR3 length equals 13 residues. CDR3 region: CASSWGQGGEQYF. CDR3 nucleotide sequence: TGCGCCAGCAGCTGGGGACAGGGGGGCGAGCAGTACTTC.

This chain uses TRBV6-5 with TRBJ1-5; a possible D gene is TRBD1 (6 bases). V lost 6 bases, J lost 5 bases, and 11 bases lay in between. This CDR3 is 13 amino acids long. CDR1 and CDR2 from the germline V gene are MNHEY and SVGAGI. The DNA for the CDR3 is TGTGCCAGCAGACACAGGGATGATCAGCCCCAGCATTTT. It translates to CASRHRDDQPQHF.

This clone has only a few counts. The CDR3 sequence: CASSLAGGPDEQFF. The DNA of the CDR3 is TGTGCCAGCAGCTTAGCGGGAGGGCCGGATGAGCAGTTCTTC. The gene calls are TRBV7-2 and TRBJ2-1, with 7 positions matching TRBD2. The CDR3 length is 14 residues. Per the germline V gene, CDR1 is SGHTA and CDR2 is FQGNSA. V shed 0 bases and J 8 bases; nucleotides not matched to a gene: 4.

The chain combines TRBV5-6 with TRBJ1-2; TRBD1 matches at 8 bases. Germline lookup yields CDR1 SGHDT and CDR2 YYEEEE. Trimming removed 3 bases from V and 7 bases from J; junction bases left unmatched: 8. CDR3 length equals 14 residues. The CDR3 region has the DNA TGTGCCAGCAGCTCAATTGACAGGGGAGCTGGCTACACCTTC. Translating it yields CASSSIDRGAGYTF.

This sequence joins TRBV9 and TRBJ1-3; tentatively, D is TRBD1 (6 bases). CDR1 is SGDLS, CDR2 YYNGEE, per germline. V was shortened by 1 base and J by 0 bases, with 11 bases between the two germline ends. The length of the CDR3 is 16 residues. The CDR3 coding sequence is TGTGCCAGCAGCGTACAGGGACAAGTCTCTGGAAACACCATATATTTT. It codes for CASSVQGQVSGNTIYF.

V and J are TRBV13 and TRBJ2-3, with D hard to call. The germline V gene encodes CDR1 PRHDT and CDR2 FYEKMQ (reference sequence). The CDR3 totals 12 residues. V shed 2 bases and J shed 6 bases, with 6 bases lying between them. The CDR3, as DNA: TGTGCCAGCAGCTTATTGGCTGATACGCAGTATTTT. Encoded protein: CASSLLADTQYF.

This clone was counted a single time. This chain uses TRBV27 with TRBJ2-1; 8 bases agree with TRBD1. Germline trimming cut 7 bases from V and 4 bases from J; bases unmatched to any gene: 18. CDR1 MNHEY and CDR2 SMNVEV come from the germline V gene (reference sequence). This CDR3 has 18 amino acids. For the CDR3, the DNA is TGTGCCAGCACTCCGGACAGGGTTAGATTTAGGGATTACAATGAGCAGTTCTTC. Encoded protein: CASTPDRVRFRDYNEQFF.

This clone was observed a handful of times. This chain uses TRBV6-5 with TRBJ2-2; maybe TRBD1 (5 bases). This CDR3 region has 14 residues. Germline V lookup: CDR1 MNHEY, CDR2 SVGAGI. V dropped 2 bases and J dropped 9 bases, with 13 bases sitting between them. CDR3 protein: CASSYAAGHRELFF. The CDR3 DNA follows: TGTGCCAGCAGTTACGCAGCAGGGCACCGGGAGCTGTTTTTT.

The CDR3 loop reads CASRGQGNTEAFF. CDR3 nucleotide sequence: TGTGCCAGCAGGGGACAGGGAAACACTGAAGCTTTCTTT. The V and J genes are TRBV7-3 and TRBJ1-1; 9 nucleotides agree with TRBD1. With 6 bases clipped from V and 2 bases from J, the junction kept 1 base outside the gene matches. Germline lookup yields CDR1 SGHTA and CDR2 FQGTGA. The CDR3 extends over 13 amino acids.

In DNA form, the CDR3 reads TGTGCCACCTCGCGGGGGGCGCTGGGCTACACCTTC. It codes for CATSRGALGYTF. This rearrangement joins TRBV6-6 to TRBJ1-2, with a possible D match to TRBD1 (6 bases). CDR1 is MNHNY and CDR2 is SVGAGI in the germline V gene (reference sequence). Deletions cut 10 bases from V and 8 bases from J, with 17 bases between. The CDR3 sequence is 12 residues long.

In DNA, the CDR3 is TGTGCCAGCAGCGTGAGTCAGGGGGCGAGGACTGAAGCTTTCTTT. It encodes CASSVSQGARTEAFF. The chain recombines TRBV9 with TRBJ1-1; 8 bases map to TRBD1. This CDR3 has 15 amino acids. With V trimmed by 2 bases and J by 5 bases, 8 bases remained unmatched. CDR1 and CDR2 from the germline V gene are SGDLS and YYNGEE.

The chain uses TRBV5-6 and TRBJ1-1; tentative D call: TRBD1 (5 bases). Germline-derived CDR1 and CDR2 are SGHDT and YYEEEE. The CDR3 totals 15 residues. V shed 7 bases and J shed 7 bases, with 23 bases lying between them. The CDR3 DNA reads as TGTGCCAGCCAGACGCTACTCCGCTGGGGCTATGAAGCTTTCTTT. Protein: CASQTLLRWGYEAFF.

J is TRBJ2-5 and V is TRBV27; 7 bases line up with TRBD1. Losses at the gene ends were 4 bases for V and 2 bases for J; bases not matched to a gene: 1. This CDR3 has 13 amino acids. CDR1 is MNHEY and CDR2 is SMNVEV in the germline V gene (reference sequence). CDR3 sequence: CASSWGQQETQYF. The CDR3 region has the DNA TGTGCCAGCAGTTGGGGACAGCAAGAGACCCAGTACTTC.

The chain has TRBV7-3 and TRBJ2-2, with a weak D call TRBD2 (5 bases). The CDR3 length is 15 residues. V dropped 3 bases and J dropped 6 bases, with 14 bases sitting between them. CDR1 SGHTA and CDR2 FQGTGA come from the germline V gene. CDR3 sequence: CASSFSGVLAGELFF. For the CDR3, the DNA is TGTGCCAGCAGCTTTTCCGGGGTTCTGGCCGGGGAGCTGTTTTTT.

This clone came up once. The V gene is TRBV7-9, the J gene TRBJ1-3; a weak D match, TRBD1 (6 bases). This CDR3 is 13 amino acids long. Trimming left V 3 bases short and J 6 bases short, with 9 bases between. The germline CDR1 and CDR2 sequences are SEHNR and FQNEAQ (reference sequence). The chain's CDR3 is CASSFRGTNTIYF. In DNA form, the CDR3 reads TGTGCCAGCAGCTTCAGGGGCACAAACACCATATATTTT.

The chain carries TRBV9 and TRBJ2-5; TRBD1 matches at 11 bases. The CDR3 loop spans 14 amino acids. V lost 3 bases, J lost 5 bases, and 3 bases stayed unmatched. In germline, CDR1 is SGDLS, CDR2 YYNGEE. The CDR3 nucleotides read TGTGCCAGCAGCGGAGGGACAGGGGGGGAGACCCAGTACTTC. Translated: CASSGGTGGETQYF.

This CDR3 reads CASSLQSGSYNEQFF. DNA for the CDR3: TGTGCCAGCAGCCTCCAGAGCGGATCCTACAATGAGCAGTTCTTC. This sequence joins TRBV7-2 and TRBJ2-1; D may be TRBD2 (5 bases). Germline lookup yields CDR1 SGHTA and CDR2 FQGNSA. Trimming pared 5 bases from V and 1 base from J, leaving 12 bases between. This CDR3 spans 15 amino acids.